Each of the 29 T cell receptor beta chains below was sequenced from the same sample in a study of cytomegalovirus exposure and HLA in healthy donors. PCR involved 60 Vbeta and 13 Jbeta primers. Sequencing used immunoSEQ multiplex PCR; TCRdb keeps in-frame clones, though not all of them. The sample carries roughly 120,000 clones, roughly 78% recorded once. The sample consisted of PBMCs. These receptors were collected from a woman aged 25 to 39 in good health and CMV-seronegative.

This chain joins TRBV2 and TRBJ1-1, with TRBD1 matching over 7 bases. V lost 8 bases to trimming and J lost 1 base; unmatched junction nucleotides: 4. The CDR3 is made up of 13 amino acids. Per the germline V gene, CDR1 is SNHLY and CDR2 is FYNNEI. The CDR3 reads CASDREWNTEAFF. The CDR3 bases are TGTGCCAGCGACAGGGAGTGGAACACTGAAGCTTTCTTT. Full variable domain (missing parts from reference TRBV2 and TRBJ1-1): EPEVTQTPSHQVTQMGQEVILRCVPISNHLYFYWYRQILGQKVEFLVSFYNNEISEKSEIFDDQFSVERPDGSNFTLKIRSTKLEDSAMYFCASDREWNTEAFFGQGTRLTVV.

The chain links TRBV27 to TRBJ2-7; unclear D gene. With 5 bases removed from V and 3 bases from J, the gap between germline ends came to 11 bases. There are 13 residues in the CDR3. CDR1 and CDR2 from the germline V gene are MNHEY and SMNVEV (reference sequence). The DNA for the CDR3 is TGTGCCAGCAGTACACCCGGCGGCTACGAGCAGTACTTC. This gives the protein CASSTPGGYEQYF.

The chain has TRBV6-5 and TRBJ1-1; unclear D gene. V lost 5 bases, J lost 1 base, and 8 bases lay in between. The CDR3 consists of 13 residues. Germline assignment: CDR1 MNHEY and CDR2 SVGAGI. The CDR3 DNA follows: TGTGCCAGCAGTGCCACAGAGAACACTGAAGCTTTCTTT. Amino acids: CASSATENTEAFF.

The chain is built from TRBV5-1 and TRBJ2-2; TRBD1 agrees at 8 bases. The germline gives CDR1 SGHRS, CDR2 YFSETQ. This CDR3 has 15 residues. The J segment lost 0 bases and the V segment lost 3 bases, leaving 1 base of the junction unmatched. The CDR3 here is CASSSGQANTGELFF. CDR3 bases: TGCGCCAGCAGCTCGGGACAGGCGAACACCGGGGAGCTGTTTTTT. The entire variable domain, with the rest obtained from reference TRBV5-1 and TRBJ2-2, is as follows: KAGVTQTPRYLIKTRGQQVTLSCSPISGHRSVSWYQQTPGQGLQFLFEYFSETQRNKGNFPGRFSGRQFSNSRSEMNVSTLELGDSALYLCASSSGQANTGELFFGEGSRLTVL.

This chain connects TRBV4-3 to TRBJ1-1; D may be TRBD1 (6 bases). Germline V gene lookup returns CDR1 LGHNA and CDR2 YSLEER. The CDR3 extends over 13 amino acids. Trimming stripped 0 bases from V and 8 bases from J, with 10 bases between. The DNA of the CDR3 is TGCGCCAGCAGCCAAGATATGGGGGCAGAAGCTTTCTTT. As protein: CASSQDMGAEAFF.

The chain has TRBV4-2 and TRBJ1-5; D uncertain. Germline V lookup: CDR1 LGHNA, CDR2 YNFKEQ. V dropped 0 bases and J dropped 1 base, with 7 bases sitting between them. CDR3 length: 15 residues. The CDR3 region is CASSQDTGSNQPQHF. Written as DNA, the CDR3 is TGTGCCAGCAGCCAAGATACCGGGAGCAATCAGCCCCAGCATTTT.

This clone was seen only once. The chain couples TRBV6-6 to TRBJ2-7; TRBD1 aligns across 7 bases. The CDR3 consists of 14 residues. With V trimmed by 5 bases and J by 7 bases, 11 bases remained unmatched. Germline CDR1 reads MNHNY; CDR2 reads SVGAGI (reference sequence). This chain's CDR3 is CASSRTGETGEQYF. The CDR3 DNA follows: TGTGCCAGCAGTCGGACAGGAGAGACGGGAGAGCAGTACTTC.

The genes are TRBV5-6 and TRBJ1-6; D is perhaps TRBD1 (6 bases). The CDR3 contains 16 residues. Germline CDR1 is SGHDT and CDR2 is YYEEEE. Trimming removed 5 bases at V and 8 bases at J, with 20 bases between. The CDR3 spells CASSLTQGREDSPLHF. The CDR3 nucleotides read TGTGCCAGCAGTTTAACACAGGGCCGAGAGGATTCACCCCTCCACTTT.

The CDR3 loop reads CASSYALAEYTDTQYF. For the CDR3, the DNA is TGTGCCAGCAGTTATGCCCTAGCGGAATACACAGATACGCAGTATTTT. V usage is TRBV28 and J usage is TRBJ2-3; 7 bases are shared with TRBD2. The germline CDR1 and CDR2 sequences are MDHEN and SYDVKM. Germline trimming cut 4 bases from V and 2 bases from J; bases unmatched to any gene: 9. This CDR3 is 16 amino acids long. Full variable domain (outside the CDR3, taken from reference TRBV28 and TRBJ2-3): DVKVTQSSRYLVKRTGEKVFLECVQDMDHENMFWYRQDPGLGLRLIYFSYDVKMKEKGDIPEGYSVSREKKERFSLILESASTNQTSMYLCASSYALAEYTDTQYFGPGTRLTVL.

J is TRBJ2-3 and V is TRBV4-3; the D is unclear. In germline, CDR1 is LGHNA, CDR2 YSLEER. The CDR3 totals 13 residues. The V gene lost 0 bases and the J gene lost 4 bases, with 5 bases spanning the gap. Written as DNA, the CDR3 is TGCGCCAGCAGCCAAGAATTCTCAGATACGCAGTATTTT. Translation gives CASSQEFSDTQYF.

The chain joins TRBV29-1 to TRBJ2-7, with D maybe TRBD2 (7 bases). Germline values: CDR1 SQVTM, CDR2 ANQGSEA. This CDR3 is built from 14 residues. Trimming removed 6 bases from V and 5 bases from J, with 20 bases in between. The chain's CDR3 is CSVSPRGGEDEQYF. The CDR3 coding sequence is TGCAGCGTCTCTCCAAGGGGGGGGGAGGACGAGCAGTACTTC.

The V gene is TRBV11-1, the J gene TRBJ2-7, with a tentative D call TRBD1 (6 bases). Trimming shortened V by 3 bases and J by 3 bases, and 9 bases separated the two germline ends. CDR1 is SGHAT and CDR2 is FQDESV in the germline V gene (reference sequence). The CDR3 length is 13 residues. Here the CDR3 reads CASSFETGYEQYF. The CDR3 DNA reads TGTGCCAGCAGCTTCGAGACAGGCTACGAGCAGTACTTC.

This clone was recorded only once. The gene calls are TRBV9 and TRBJ2-7; D may be TRBD2 (7 bases). This CDR3 comprises 15 residues. The V gene's germline CDR1 is SGDLS and CDR2 YYNGEE. V lost 4 bases to trimming and J lost 2 bases, with 16 bases between them. CDR3 coding DNA: TGTGCCAGCAGCAGGGGGGGGGACCGAACCTACGAGCAGTACTTC. Protein: CASSRGGDRTYEQYF.

The rearrangement joins TRBV30 to TRBJ1-1; D gene unclear. The CDR3 has 15 residues. Trimming pared 0 bases from V and 1 base from J, leaving 12 bases between. CDR1 GTSNPN and CDR2 SVGIG come from the germline V gene (reference sequence). The CDR3 region has the DNA TGTGCCTGGAGTGTAGTGTGGAGGGCGAACACTGAAGCTTTCTTT. Protein: CAWSVVWRANTEAFF.

This chain joins TRBV7-8 and TRBJ1-3; D might be TRBD1 (5 bases). Germline V gene sequence: CDR1 SGHVS, CDR2 FQNEAQ. Trimming removed 1 base at V and 4 bases at J, with 11 bases between. This CDR3 has 15 amino acids. The CDR3 DNA sequence: TGTGCCAGCAGCTTAGGACACTCAGGGGGAAACACCATATATTTT. Translation gives CASSLGHSGGNTIYF.

The CDR3 sequence is CASRTGGAGSNQPQHF. CDR3 sequence (DNA): TGTGCCAGCAGGACAGGGGGCGCTGGGAGCAATCAGCCCCAGCATTTT. This sequence joins TRBV28 and TRBJ1-5; 10 bases fit TRBD1. The CDR3 runs 16 residues. The germline V gene has CDR1 MDHEN and CDR2 SYDVKM. V gave up 6 bases and J gave up 1 base; unmatched junction bases: 6. The full variable domain, rest sourced from reference TRBV28 and TRBJ1-5, is DVKVTQSSRYLVKRTGEKVFLECVQDMDHENMFWYRQDPGLGLRLIYFSYDVKMKEKGDIPEGYSVSREKKERFSLILESASTNQTSMYLCASRTGGAGSNQPQHFGDGTRLSIL.

The chain recombines TRBV4-3 with TRBJ1-6, with a possible D match to TRBD1 (6 bases). The CDR3 is made up of 16 amino acids. V gave up 0 bases and J gave up 8 bases, with 14 bases separating them. Germline V gene data show CDR1 as LGHNA and CDR2 as YSLEER. The CDR3 DNA sequence: TGCGCCAGCAGCCAAGATTTCGGGGGGCAAGATTCACCCCTCCACTTT. It translates to CASSQDFGGQDSPLHF.

The chain is built from TRBV28 and TRBJ2-7, with 8 bases lining up with TRBD1. This CDR3 is built from 14 residues. Per the germline V gene, CDR1 is MDHEN and CDR2 is SYDVKM. V lost 8 bases, J lost 4 bases, and 10 bases stayed unmatched. CDR3 sequence: CASLEDRELYEQYF. The CDR3 bases are TGTGCCAGCCTTGAGGACAGGGAGCTTTACGAGCAGTACTTC.

The V and J genes are TRBV6-5 and TRBJ1-2; perhaps TRBD1 as D (6 bases). Between the trimmed V and J ends, which lost 8 bases and 2 bases, there was a span of 12 bases. The CDR3 sequence is 13 residues long. Looked up from germline, CDR1 is MNHEY and CDR2 is SVGAGI. CDR3 nucleotides: TGTGCCAGCTCCGCGCAGGGGAACTATGGCTACACCTTC. Residues: CASSAQGNYGYTF.

The chain is built from TRBV28 and TRBJ2-5, with D possibly matching TRBD2 (5 bases). The CDR3 contains 15 residues. Germline CDR1 and CDR2: MDHEN and SYDVKM. Trimming left V 6 bases short and J 4 bases short, with 18 bases between. The DNA of the CDR3 is TGTGCCAGCAGAGACCGGGGATCCATCAGAGAGACCCAGTACTTC. This translates into CASRDRGSIRETQYF.

This clone came up a few times. One end of the junction fails to match germline, which may point to a read error. The chain uses TRBV7-7 and TRBJ2-5; 12 positions agree with TRBD2. The germline V gene encodes CDR1 SSHAT and CDR2 FNYEAQ (reference sequence). CDR3 length equals 15 residues. CDR3 sequence reads: CASSSGLAGIETQYF. Here the CDR3 DNA reads TGTGCTAGCAGCTCCGGACTAGCGGGAATCGAGACCCAGTACTTC.

The V call is TRBV5-4, the J call TRBJ2-1; 9 positions match TRBD2. Germline CDR1 is SGHNT and CDR2 is YYREEE (reference sequence). This CDR3 is built from 16 residues. Trimming cost V 5 bases and J 2 bases; bases outside gene matches: 8. CDR3 loop: CASRAGGESAYNEQFF. The CDR3 DNA sequence: TGTGCCAGCAGGGCGGGAGGGGAAAGCGCCTACAATGAGCAGTTCTTC.

J is TRBJ2-7 and V is TRBV2; TRBD1 matches 7 bases. Germline trimming cut 6 bases from V and 0 bases from J; bases unmatched to any gene: 2. CDR3 length equals 13 residues. Germline V gene sequence: CDR1 SNHLY, CDR2 FYNNEI. The CDR3 nucleotides are TGTGCCAGCAGGGGGACAGTCTCCTACGAGCAGTACTTC. Translation: CASRGTVSYEQYF.

The rearrangement links TRBV6-1 to TRBJ1-5; D perhaps matches TRBD1 (5 bases). The ends were cut back, 8 bases at V and 4 bases at J, with 15 bases in the middle. CDR1 is MNHNS, CDR2 SASEGT, per germline. This CDR3 comprises 14 residues. The CDR3 reads CASGTSQVNQPQHF. DNA of the CDR3: TGTGCCAGCGGTACCTCACAGGTAAATCAGCCCCAGCATTTT.

V gene TRBV15 combines with J gene TRBJ2-7; TRBD1 is a possible D gene (8 bases). This CDR3 region has 15 residues. Trimming removed 8 bases at V and 3 bases at J, with 20 bases between. Germline-derived CDR1 and CDR2 are LNHNV and YYDKDF (reference sequence). In nucleotides, the CDR3 is TGTGCCACCTCGCGGACAGGGAGGGGAGTCTACGAGCAGTACTTC. Its protein is CATSRTGRGVYEQYF. The variable domain in full, with the rest retrieved from reference TRBV15 and TRBJ2-7, is DAMVIQNPRYQVTQFGKPVTLSCSQTLNHNVMYWYQQKSSQAPKLLFHYYDKDFNNEADTPDNFQSRRPNTSFCFLDIRSPGLGDTAMYLCATSRTGRGVYEQYFGPGTRLTVT.

This sequence joins TRBV4-2 and TRBJ2-7, with 11 bases matching TRBD1. V was clipped by 3 bases and J by 13 bases; unmatched bases: 8. Germline V gives CDR1 LGHNA, CDR2 YNFKEQ. The CDR3 runs to 13 residues. The CDR3 coding sequence is TGTGCCAGCAGCCAGAATCCGGGACAGGGGGGATACTTC. Its translation is CASSQNPGQGGYF.

This clone appeared once. The V call is TRBV30, the J call TRBJ1-2, with 7 bases aligning to TRBD1. With 0 bases clipped from V and 8 bases from J, the junction kept 6 bases outside the gene matches. The germline V gene has CDR1 GTSNPN and CDR2 SVGIG (reference sequence). The CDR3 totals 13 residues. DNA of the CDR3: TGTGCCTGGAGTGTACAAGGGGGCGCGGGCTACACCTTC. This codes for CAWSVQGGAGYTF.

The sample holds one count of this clone. At one of its ends the junction is not consistent with the germline gene, which may arise from a read error. The sample carries other DNA sequences with the same CDR3. J is TRBJ1-5 and V is TRBV7-9; perhaps TRBD1 as D (5 bases). CDR1 is SEHNR, CDR2 FQNEAQ, per germline (reference sequence). The CDR3 extends over 14 amino acids. CDR3 sequence reads: CASSITGEAQPQHF. CDR3 DNA: TGTGCCAGCAGTATCACGGGGGAAGCTCAGCCACAGCATTTT. The full variable domain, its missing parts supplied by reference TRBV7-9 and TRBJ1-5, is DTGVSQNPRHKITKRGQNVTFRCDPISEHNRLYWYRQTLGQGPEFLTYFQNEAQLEKSRLLSDRFSAERPKGSFSTLEIQRTEQGDSAMYLCASSITGEAQPQHFGDGTRLSIL.

There are a few counts of this clone. This sequence joins TRBV4-3 and TRBJ1-6; D uncertain. The CDR3 consists of 14 residues. CDR1 and CDR2 from the germline V gene are LGHNA and YSLEER. Trimming removed 1 base from V and 13 bases from J, with 14 bases in between. The CDR3: CASSQGEASGPLHF. The CDR3 DNA reads as TGCGCCAGCAGCCAAGGGGAGGCCAGTGGGCCCCTCCACTTT.